Shown below are 27 T cell receptor beta chains from a single sample sequenced in a study of cytomegalovirus exposure and HLA in healthy donors. Use of 60 Vbeta and 13 Jbeta primers characterized the PCR. Measured with immunoSEQ multiplex PCR; TCRdb has only the in-frame clones, and not every one. In the table there are roughly 120,000 clones, about 73% of which are singletons. Sequencing used PBMCs. The receptor source for this set is a woman aged 35 to 49 in good health and CMV-seronegative.

The gene calls are TRBV6-5 and TRBJ1-2; the match to TRBD1 covers 7 bases. V shed 6 bases and J 4 bases; nucleotides not matched to a gene: 11. Germline V gene lookup returns CDR1 MNHEY and CDR2 SVGAGI. The CDR3 consists of 15 residues. The CDR3 bases are TGTGCCAGCAGCGTCCAGGGGGGTGGTAGCTATGGCTACACCTTC. Translated, it gives CASSVQGGGSYGYTF.

The genes are TRBV18 and TRBJ2-7; 8 bases line up with TRBD1. The J segment lost 7 bases and the V segment lost 6 bases, leaving 8 bases of the junction unmatched. Germline loops: CDR1 KGHSH, CDR2 LQKENI. This CDR3 is built from 13 residues. CDR3 DNA sequence: TGTGCCAGCTCCCGGGACAGGTACCGGGAGCAGTACTTC. This sequence encodes CASSRDRYREQYF.

This rearrangement joins TRBV7-2 to TRBJ1-6; D possibly corresponds to TRBD1 (6 bases). Germline lookup yields CDR1 SGHTA and CDR2 FQGNSA. This CDR3 has 15 residues. The V end lost 3 bases, the J end lost 9 bases, and 15 bases lay between the germline ends. The CDR3 bases are TGTGCCAGCAGCTTCACCGGGACATATCCTTCACCCCTCCACTTT. Translating gives CASSFTGTYPSPLHF.

This chain links TRBV9 with TRBJ1-2, with D perhaps TRBD1 (6 bases). CDR3 length: 16 amino acids. Trimming cost V 3 bases and J 6 bases, with 21 bases left between them. Germline CDR1 is SGDLS and CDR2 is YYNGEE. This CDR3 reads CASSDGGLYRNDGYTF. As DNA, the CDR3 is TGTGCCAGCAGCGACGGGGGGCTATACCGAAATGATGGCTACACCTTC. Based on the CDR3 plus reference TRBV9 and TRBJ1-2, the full variable domain is DSGVTQTPKHLITATGQRVTLRCSPRSGDLSVYWYQQSLDQGLQFLIQYYNGEERAKGNILERFSAQQFPDLHSELNLSSLELGDSALYFCASSDGGLYRNDGYTFGSGTRLTVV.

V gene TRBV4-3 combines with J gene TRBJ2-1; D is possibly TRBD2 (5 bases). Deletions cut 0 bases from V and 9 bases from J, with 15 bases between. CDR3 length: 15 residues. Germline V gives CDR1 LGHNA, CDR2 YSLEER. The DNA for the CDR3 is TGCGCCAGCAGCCAAGATTTTACGGGAACGGGTGAGCAGTTCTTC. Its protein product is CASSQDFTGTGEQFF.

The chain employs TRBV2 and TRBJ1-5; 8 positions match TRBD1. The length of the CDR3 is 14 residues. The germline V gene encodes CDR1 SNHLY and CDR2 FYNNEI. Trimming removed 3 bases from V and 5 bases from J; junction bases left unmatched: 3. For the CDR3, the DNA is TGTGCCAGCAGTGAGGCGACAGGGGATCAGCCCCAGCATTTT. Protein: CASSEATGDQPQHF.

This chain joins TRBV27 and TRBJ1-1; 9 nucleotides line up with TRBD1. The length of the CDR3 is 16 residues. CDR1 and CDR2 (germline): MNHEY, SMNVEV (reference sequence). The V and J ends lost 5 bases and 10 bases, in that order; junction bases with no gene match: 17. The CDR3 region is CASSPPGQGPTRIAFF. For the CDR3, the DNA is TGTGCCAGCAGTCCTCCGGGACAGGGTCCTACCAGGATAGCTTTCTTT.

The CDR3, as DNA: TGTGCCAGCAGCCGAGAAATACAGGGCGACGGCGGCTACACCTTC. Translated: CASSREIQGDGGYTF. V usage is TRBV4-2 and J usage is TRBJ1-2; TRBD1 is a possible D gene (6 bases). The CDR3 sequence is 15 residues long. Between the trimmed V and J ends, which lost 4 bases and 8 bases, there was a span of 20 bases. Germline loops: CDR1 LGHNA, CDR2 YNFKEQ.

On this clone: The junction shows a germline mismatch at one end, possibly a read error. The J gene is TRBJ2-5, the V gene TRBV5-5; TRBD2 might be the D (5 bases). Germline V CDR1 and CDR2: SGHKS, YYEKEE (reference sequence). The CDR3 totals 11 residues. CDR3 sequence (DNA): TGTGCCAGCAGCTCCTCCGGGGTCCTTAACTTC. This translates into CASSSSGVLNF. Full variable domain (remainder filled in from reference TRBV5-5 and TRBJ2-5): DAGVTQSPTHLIKTRGQQVTLRCSPISGHKSVSWYQQVLGQGPQFIFQYYEKEERGRGNFPDRFSARQFPNYSSELNVNALLLGDSALYLCASSSSGVLNFGPGTRLLVL.

The chain combines TRBV25-1 with TRBJ2-3; a weak D match, TRBD2 (6 bases). Germline CDR1 MGHDK, CDR2 SYGVNS. CDR3 size: 15 residues. Deletions cut 3 bases from V and 2 bases from J, with 12 bases between. This CDR3 is CASSDWGEITDTQYF. In nucleotides, the CDR3 is TGTGCCAGCAGTGATTGGGGGGAGATCACAGATACGCAGTATTTT.

This clone was detected once. This chain joins TRBV6-1 and TRBJ2-1, with 8 bases identical to TRBD2. The CDR3 is made up of 15 amino acids. Per the germline V gene, CDR1 is MNHNS and CDR2 is SASEGT. With 3 bases clipped from V and 6 bases from J, the junction kept 7 bases outside the gene matches. CDR3 sequence (DNA): TGTGCCAGCAGTGACCTAAGCGGGAGTTTCAATGAGCAGTTCTTC. Its protein product is CASSDLSGSFNEQFF.

This sequence joins TRBV29-1 and TRBJ2-4; 11 bases are shared with TRBD1. V gave up 5 bases and J gave up 8 bases; unmatched junction bases: 5. Looked up from germline, CDR1 is SQVTM and CDR2 is ANQGSEA. CDR3 length: 13 residues. CDR3 residues: CSVTGTGGYIQYF. CDR3 DNA: TGCAGCGTTACGGGGACAGGGGGATACATTCAGTACTTC.

This chain links TRBV9 with TRBJ2-6, with 8 positions matching TRBD1. J was trimmed by 0 bases and V by 2 bases; bases with no gene match: 7. The CDR3 length is 18 residues. CDR1 and CDR2 (germline): SGDLS, YYNGEE. The DNA for the CDR3 is TGTGCCAGCAGCGTTACGGACAGGGCGTTCTCTGGGGCCAACGTCCTGACTTTC. It specifies CASSVTDRAFSGANVLTF.

This chain uses TRBV18 with TRBJ2-7, with 15 bases matching TRBD2. The germline V gene has CDR1 KGHSH and CDR2 LQKENI. V gave up 6 bases and J gave up 5 bases; unmatched junction bases: 14. CDR3 length: 18 residues. The CDR3 spells CASSPGLAGGQRTDEQYF. The CDR3 DNA reads as TGTGCCAGCTCCCCCGGACTAGCGGGAGGGCAACGGACGGACGAGCAGTACTTC.

This chain joins TRBV19 and TRBJ1-2; 12 bases are shared with TRBD1. CDR1 and CDR2 (germline): LNHDA, SQIVND (reference sequence). This CDR3 has 14 residues. V gave up 7 bases and J gave up 7 bases; unmatched junction bases: 7. The CDR3 spells CASTPGQGASGYTF. For the CDR3, the DNA is TGTGCCAGTACTCCGGGACAGGGGGCTTCTGGCTACACCTTC.

V usage is TRBV28 and J usage is TRBJ1-4; possible D gene TRBD1, 6 bases. The CDR3 has 14 residues. The germline V and J ends were trimmed by 8 bases and 0 bases, with 10 bases remaining between them. The V gene's germline CDR1 is MDHEN and CDR2 SYDVKM. The DNA for the CDR3 is TGTGCCAGCGGACAGATCTCAACTAATGAAAAACTGTTTTTT. It yields the protein CASGQISTNEKLFF.

The chain couples TRBV6-5 to TRBJ1-6; 8 nucleotides agree with TRBD1. V shed 0 bases, J shed 10 bases, and the junction held 8 bases outside the gene matches. This CDR3 region has 16 residues. In germline, CDR1 is MNHEY, CDR2 SVGAGI. CDR3: CASSYSTGQVDSPLHF. CDR3 DNA: TGTGCCAGCAGTTACTCGACGGGACAGGTAGACTCACCCCTCCACTTT.

In its sample, this clone was seen once. The J gene is TRBJ1-1, the V gene TRBV9; a weak D match, TRBD1 (5 bases). Germline V gene data show CDR1 as SGDLS and CDR2 as YYNGEE. CDR3 size: 14 residues. With 0 bases removed from V and 4 bases from J, the gap between germline ends came to 10 bases. The CDR3 loop reads CASSVAGGGTEAFF. Written as DNA, the CDR3 is TGTGCCAGCAGCGTAGCGGGGGGTGGCACTGAAGCTTTCTTT.

This clone was counted once. The CDR3 reads CASSQESTGAYNQPQHF. The DNA of the CDR3 is TGTGCCAGCAGCCAAGAATCAACAGGGGCCTACAATCAGCCCCAGCATTTT. The gene calls are TRBV4-2 and TRBJ1-5; 7 bases are shared with TRBD1. CDR1 and CDR2 (germline): LGHNA, YNFKEQ. The CDR3 spans 17 residues. The ends lost 0 bases at V and 3 bases at J; junction bases unmatched: 8.

The chain uses TRBV6-5 and TRBJ2-7; D uncertain. Per the germline V gene, CDR1 is MNHEY and CDR2 is SVGAGI. The CDR3 runs to 13 residues. The germline V and J ends were trimmed by 5 bases and 0 bases, with 8 bases remaining between them. The CDR3 reads CASSEPSSYEQYF. CDR3 nucleotides: TGTGCCAGCAGTGAACCCAGCTCCTACGAGCAGTACTTC.

This chain joins TRBV6-5 and TRBJ2-1; D is perhaps TRBD1 (6 bases). Germline lookup yields CDR1 MNHEY and CDR2 SVGAGI. The V gene lost 6 bases and the J gene lost 4 bases, with 10 bases spanning the gap. CDR3 length: 13 residues. The CDR3 reads CASRRQVYNEQFF. The CDR3 bases are TGTGCCAGCAGGCGACAGGTTTACAATGAGCAGTTCTTC.

This clone has only a few counts. The chain couples TRBV7-6 to TRBJ2-2, with D possibly TRBD1 on 6 matching bases. CDR3 length: 14 residues. The germline V and J ends were trimmed by 5 bases and 6 bases, with 13 bases remaining between them. Germline CDR1 SGHVS, CDR2 FNYEAQ. CDR3 bases: TGTGCCAGCAGCCCCAATACAGGGTCCGGGGAGCTGTTTTTT. Translation gives CASSPNTGSGELFF.

This clone was seen a few times. The chain carries TRBV4-3 and TRBJ2-5; perhaps TRBD2 as D (6 bases). With 1 base removed from V and 4 bases from J, the gap between germline ends came to 13 bases. The germline gives CDR1 LGHNA, CDR2 YSLEER. The CDR3 is 15 amino acids. Here the CDR3 reads CASSQGNGRAETQYF. DNA for the CDR3: TGCGCCAGCAGCCAAGGGAACGGGAGAGCAGAGACCCAGTACTTC.

The rearrangement joins TRBV10-3 to TRBJ2-7, with a weak D call TRBD2 (5 bases). The V end lost 6 bases, the J end lost 0 bases, and 9 bases lay between the germline ends. This CDR3 has 13 amino acids. In germline, CDR1 is ENHRY, CDR2 SYGVKD. The CDR3 DNA reads as TGTGCCATCAGGACCCGGGACTCCTACGAGCAGTACTTC. The encoded protein is CAIRTRDSYEQYF.

V and J are TRBV7-2 and TRBJ2-2, with D uncertain. V gave up 8 bases and J gave up 1 base, with 8 bases separating them. The CDR3 has 13 residues. The V gene's germline CDR1 is SGHTA and CDR2 FQGNSA. CDR3 sequence: CASSGLNTGELFF. CDR3 in DNA: TGTGCCAGCTCTGGCTTGAACACCGGGGAGCTGTTTTTT.

The chain carries TRBV27 and TRBJ1-4; D gene ambiguous. Germline V CDR1 and CDR2: MNHEY, SMNVEV (reference sequence). V lost 6 bases, J lost 6 bases, and 14 bases lay in between. There are 14 residues in the CDR3. In nucleotides, the CDR3 is TGTGCCAGCAGACGCACGGGGTTCTATGAAAAACTGTTTTTT. As protein: CASRRTGFYEKLFF.

In the case of this clone: A junction end diverges from the germline sequence, so it may reflect a read error. This sequence joins TRBV19 and TRBJ2-5; 9 bases are a match to TRBD1. Germline CDR1 and CDR2: LNHDA and SQIVND (reference sequence). The CDR3 is 15 amino acids. The CDR3 loop is CASSMGDRDQGTQYF. The CDR3 DNA follows: TGTGCCAGTAGTATGGGGGACAGGGACCAAGGGACCCAGTACTTC.